A selection of T cell receptor beta chains follows, all from one sample in a study of shared T cell receptors in the human thymus. The method was immunoSEQ multiplex PCR; TCRdb's version includes in-frame clones alone and lacks a portion of them. This table has roughly 700,000 clones, 88% appearing once. The same sample was also used in a study of human thymus T cells.

Material: thymocytes. These receptors were taken from a boy in the first two years of life with a congenital heart defect. Both conserved end residues are part of each CDR3. A D gene is named only where the DNA matches it firmly. Expanded clones get a size class; other rows say once, few or many, or leave the size out.

D gene	V gene	clone size	J gene	CDR3 protein	CDR3 DNA
NA	TRBV7-9	NA	TRBJ1-5	CASSLRGVRQPQHF	TGTGCCAGCAGCTTACGGGGGGTCAGGCAGCCCCAGCATTTT
NA	TRBV15	NA	TRBJ2-1	CATSRDNPNEQFF	TGTGCCACCAGCAGAGATAATCCCAATGAGCAGTTCTTC
TRBD2	TRBV30	NA	TRBJ2-7	CAWSPSGRGYEQYF	TGTGCCTGGAGTCCGAGCGGGAGGGGCTACGAGCAGTACTTC
TRBD1	TRBV4-3	NA	TRBJ2-1	CASSTRLGQGDSEQFF	TGCGCCAGCAGCACCCGGTTAGGGCAGGGGGATAGTGAGCAGTTCTTC
NA	TRBV28	NA	TRBJ1-2	CASGPAGAF	TGTGCCAGCGGCCCGGCGGGGGCCTTC
TRBD2	TRBV9	NA	TRBJ2-3	CASSGSGGEADTQYF	TGTGCCAGCAGCGGTAGCGGGGGGGAGGCGGATACGCAGTATTTT
TRBD2	TRBV28	NA	TRBJ2-3	CASSSIAGGAPNTQYF	TGTGCCAGCAGTTCCATAGCGGGAGGGGCTCCGAATACGCAGTATTTT
NA	TRBV10-3	NA	TRBJ2-7	CAISESSPGNEQYF	TGTGCCATCAGTGAGTCATCCCCAGGGAACGAGCAGTACTTC
NA	TRBV11-2	NA	TRBJ2-7	CASSSGLLVYEQYF	TGTGCCAGCAGCTCGGGACTGCTCGTCTACGAGCAGTACTTC
TRBD2	TRBV14	NA	TRBJ2-1	CASSQAAKGLAGLNEQFF	TGTGCCAGCAGCCAAGCCGCAAAGGGACTAGCGGGGTTGAATGAGCAGTTCTTC
TRBD1	TRBV7-6	NA	TRBJ1-5	CASSLKEGQGAPGQPQHF	TGTGCCAGCAGCTTAAAGGAGGGCCAGGGGGCGCCGGGGCAGCCCCAGCATTTT
TRBD1	TRBV7-9	NA	TRBJ1-5	CASSSRDRNQPQHF	TGTGCCAGCAGCTCCCGGGACAGGAATCAGCCCCAGCATTTT
TRBD1	TRBV19	NA	TRBJ2-7	CASWDRSSYEQYF	TGTGCCAGCTGGGACAGGAGCTCCTACGAGCAGTACTTC
NA	TRBV4-3	once	TRBJ2-3	CASSLKEPDTQYF	TGCGCTAGCAGTCTAAAAGAGCCAGATACGCAGTATTTT
TRBD2	TRBV5-4	NA	TRBJ2-1	CASSLESGGLHSEQFF	TGTGCCAGCAGCTTGGAATCGGGAGGACTACATAGTGAGCAGTTCTTC
NA	TRBV21-1	NA	TRBJ1-4	CASSKEVTGEYEKLFF	TGTGCCAGCAGCAAAGAGGTTACAGGGGAGTATGAAAAACTGTTTTTT
TRBD1	TRBV11-1	NA	TRBJ2-7	CASSLGQGSSYEQYF	TGTGCCAGCAGTCTGGGACAGGGCAGCTCCTACGAGCAGTACTTC
TRBD2	TRBV10-2	NA	TRBJ2-1	CASSESTGLVRNEQFF	TGCGCCAGCAGTGAGTCGACGGGACTAGTCAGGAATGAGCAGTTCTTC
TRBD1	TRBV30	NA	TRBJ2-1	CAWSVLRGRRHEQFF	TGTGCCTGGAGTGTACTCAGGGGGCGTCGGCATGAGCAGTTCTTC
TRBD2	TRBV29-1	NA	TRBJ2-5	CSAVVIAGEHQETQYF	TGCAGCGCCGTGGTCATAGCGGGAGAACACCAAGAGACCCAGTACTTC
NA	TRBV5-4	NA	TRBJ2-5	CASSPTQRPETQYF	TGTGCCAGCAGCCCAACCCAGCGGCCGGAGACCCAGTACTTC
TRBD2	TRBV6-6	NA	TRBJ2-7	CASSYETSGRYEQYF	TGTGCCAGCAGTTACGAAACTAGCGGGAGGTACGAGCAGTACTTC
TRBD1	TRBV7-9	NA	TRBJ1-2	CASSRMTGGDYGYTF	TGTGCCAGCAGCAGAATGACAGGGGGCGACTATGGCTACACCTTC
TRBD2	TRBV6-1	NA	TRBJ2-7	CASSDPPSEAGKAEQYF	TGTGCCAGCAGTGATCCCCCTAGTGAAGCGGGAAAGGCTGAGCAGTACTTC
NA	TRBV15	NA	TRBJ2-5	CATSREGSSLTQETQYF	TGTGCCACCAGCAGAGAGGGGAGTAGCTTAACCCAAGAGACCCAGTACTTC
NA	TRBV4-3	NA	TRBJ2-3	CASSQDRTGRERSTDTQYF	TGCGCCAGCAGCCAAGATCGTACCGGACGGGAGAGAAGTACAGATACGCAGTATTTT
TRBD2	TRBV28	NA	TRBJ2-4	CASSLGGRGWRAKNIQYF	TGTGCCAGCTCCTTGGGCGGGAGAGGGTGGAGGGCCAAAAACATTCAGTACTTC